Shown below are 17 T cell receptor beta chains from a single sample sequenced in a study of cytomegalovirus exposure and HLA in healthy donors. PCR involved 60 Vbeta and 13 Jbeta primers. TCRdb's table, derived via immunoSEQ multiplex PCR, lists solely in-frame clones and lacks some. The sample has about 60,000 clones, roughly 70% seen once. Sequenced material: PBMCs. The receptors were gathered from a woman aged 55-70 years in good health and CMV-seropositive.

CDR3 in amino acids: CASSPRGGRTEAFF. CDR3 nucleotide sequence: TGTGCCAGCAGCCCTCGGGGGGGAAGGACTGAAGCTTTCTTT. This chain joins TRBV7-2 and TRBJ1-1; a weak D match, TRBD1 (5 bases). V lost 5 bases and J 5 bases, leaving 15 bases between the germline ends. CDR3 length: 14 residues. The germline CDR1 and CDR2 sequences are SGHTA and FQGNSA.

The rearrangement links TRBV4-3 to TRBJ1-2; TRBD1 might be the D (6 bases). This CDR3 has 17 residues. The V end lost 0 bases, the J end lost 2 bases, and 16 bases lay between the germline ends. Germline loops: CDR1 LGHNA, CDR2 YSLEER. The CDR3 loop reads CASSQEVWGGINYGYTF. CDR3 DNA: TGCGCCAGCAGCCAAGAGGTCTGGGGGGGCATCAACTATGGCTACACCTTC.

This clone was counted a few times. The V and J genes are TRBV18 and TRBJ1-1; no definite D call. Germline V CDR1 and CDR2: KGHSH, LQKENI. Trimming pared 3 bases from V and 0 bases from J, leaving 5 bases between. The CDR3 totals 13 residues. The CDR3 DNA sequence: TGTGCCAGCTCACCTAATATGAACACTGAAGCTTTCTTT. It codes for CASSPNMNTEAFF.

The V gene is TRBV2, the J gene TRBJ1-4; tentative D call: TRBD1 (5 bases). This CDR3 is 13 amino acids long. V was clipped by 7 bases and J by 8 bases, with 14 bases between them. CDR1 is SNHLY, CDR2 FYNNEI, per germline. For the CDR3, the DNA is TGTGCCAGCAATGGCAGGGCCGGGGAAAAACTGTTTTTT. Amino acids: CASNGRAGEKLFF.

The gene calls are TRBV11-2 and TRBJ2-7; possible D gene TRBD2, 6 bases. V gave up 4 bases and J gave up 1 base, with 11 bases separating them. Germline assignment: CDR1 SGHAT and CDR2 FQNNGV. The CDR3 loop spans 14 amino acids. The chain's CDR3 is CASSWGLLSYEQYF. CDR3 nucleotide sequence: TGTGCCAGCAGCTGGGGACTCCTATCCTACGAGCAGTACTTC.

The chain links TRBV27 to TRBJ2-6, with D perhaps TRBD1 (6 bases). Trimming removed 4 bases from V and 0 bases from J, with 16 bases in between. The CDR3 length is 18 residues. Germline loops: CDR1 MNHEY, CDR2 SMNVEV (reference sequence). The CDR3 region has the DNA TGTGCCAGCAGTTCGCCCGGACAGCCTTCCTCTGGGGCCAACGTCCTGACTTTC. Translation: CASSSPGQPSSGANVLTF.

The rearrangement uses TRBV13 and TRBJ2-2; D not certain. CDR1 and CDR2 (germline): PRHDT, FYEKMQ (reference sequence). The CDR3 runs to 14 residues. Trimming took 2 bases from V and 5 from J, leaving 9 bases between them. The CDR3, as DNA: TGTGCCAGCAGCTTATTCTACTTAACCGGGGAGCTGTTTTTT. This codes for CASSLFYLTGELFF.

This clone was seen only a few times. CDR3 amino acids: CASSQDWRYQETQYF. The CDR3, as DNA: TGCGCCAGCAGCCAAGATTGGAGGTACCAAGAGACCCAGTACTTC. The chain employs TRBV4-3 and TRBJ2-5, with TRBD2 as a possible D gene (5 bases). Trimming took off 0 bases at V and 0 bases at J, with 8 bases between the two ends. The CDR3 has 15 amino acids. Germline V gene sequence: CDR1 LGHNA, CDR2 YSLEER.

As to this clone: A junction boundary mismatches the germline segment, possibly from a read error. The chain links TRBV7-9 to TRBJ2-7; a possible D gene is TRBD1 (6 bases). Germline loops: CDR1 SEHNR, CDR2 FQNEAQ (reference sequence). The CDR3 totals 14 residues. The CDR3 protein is CSSTSTGITYEQYF. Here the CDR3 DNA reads TGTTCCAGCACCTCAACAGGGATCACCTACGAGCAGTACTTC.

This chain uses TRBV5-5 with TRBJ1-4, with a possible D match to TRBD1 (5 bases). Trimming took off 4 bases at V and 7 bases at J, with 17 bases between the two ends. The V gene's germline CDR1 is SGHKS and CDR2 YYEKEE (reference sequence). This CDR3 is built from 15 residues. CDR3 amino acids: CASSAMRQSLEKLFF. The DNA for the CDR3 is TGTGCCAGCAGCGCTATGAGACAGTCACTTGAAAAACTGTTTTTT.

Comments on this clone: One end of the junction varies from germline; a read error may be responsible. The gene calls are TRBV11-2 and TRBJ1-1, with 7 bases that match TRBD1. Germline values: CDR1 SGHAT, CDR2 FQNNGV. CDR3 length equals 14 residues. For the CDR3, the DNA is TGCGCCAGCAGCTTGCAGGGGGAGCGGACTGAAGCTTTCTTT. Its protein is CASSLQGERTEAFF. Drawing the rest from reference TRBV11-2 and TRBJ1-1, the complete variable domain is EAGVAQSPRYKIIEKRQSVAFWCNPISGHATLYWYQQILGQGPKLLIQFQNNGVVDDSQLPKDRFSAERLKGVDSTLKIQPAKLEDSAVYLCASSLQGERTEAFFGQGTRLTVV.

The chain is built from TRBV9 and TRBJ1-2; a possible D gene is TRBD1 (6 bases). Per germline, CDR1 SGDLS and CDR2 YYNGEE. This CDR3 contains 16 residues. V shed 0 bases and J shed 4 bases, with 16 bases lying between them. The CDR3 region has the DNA TGTGCCAGCAGCGTAGCCCCCGAACAGGGAATCTATGGCTACACCTTC. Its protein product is CASSVAPEQGIYGYTF. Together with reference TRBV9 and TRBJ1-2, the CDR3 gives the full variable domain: DSGVTQTPKHLITATGQRVTLRCSPRSGDLSVYWYQQSLDQGLQFLIQYYNGEERAKGNILERFSAQQFPDLHSELNLSSLELGDSALYFCASSVAPEQGIYGYTFGSGTRLTVV.

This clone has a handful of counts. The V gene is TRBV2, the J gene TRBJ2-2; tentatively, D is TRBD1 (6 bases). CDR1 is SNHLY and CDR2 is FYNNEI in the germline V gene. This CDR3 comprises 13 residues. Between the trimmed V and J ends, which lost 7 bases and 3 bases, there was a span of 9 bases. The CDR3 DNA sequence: TGTGCCAGCATAGAGGGGGACACCGGGGAGCTGTTTTTT. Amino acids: CASIEGDTGELFF.

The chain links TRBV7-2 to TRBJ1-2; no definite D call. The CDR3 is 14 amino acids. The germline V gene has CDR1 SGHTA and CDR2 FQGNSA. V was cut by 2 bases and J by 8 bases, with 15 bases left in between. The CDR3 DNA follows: TGTGCCAGCAGCTTATCTTTTCAACCCGGGGGCTACACCTTC. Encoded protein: CASSLSFQPGGYTF.

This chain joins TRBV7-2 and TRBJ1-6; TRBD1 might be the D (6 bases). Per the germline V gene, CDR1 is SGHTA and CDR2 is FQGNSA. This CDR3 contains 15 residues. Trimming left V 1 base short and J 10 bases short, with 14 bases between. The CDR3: CASSLVGGAGSPLHF. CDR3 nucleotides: TGTGCCAGCAGCTTAGTGGGGGGGGCCGGATCACCCCTCCACTTT.

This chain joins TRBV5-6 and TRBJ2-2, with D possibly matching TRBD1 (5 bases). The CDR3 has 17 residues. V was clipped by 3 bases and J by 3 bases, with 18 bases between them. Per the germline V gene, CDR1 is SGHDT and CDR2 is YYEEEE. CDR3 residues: CASSSTGRVKDTGELFF. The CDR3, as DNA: TGTGCCAGCAGCTCCACTGGCAGGGTGAAGGACACCGGGGAGCTGTTTTTT.

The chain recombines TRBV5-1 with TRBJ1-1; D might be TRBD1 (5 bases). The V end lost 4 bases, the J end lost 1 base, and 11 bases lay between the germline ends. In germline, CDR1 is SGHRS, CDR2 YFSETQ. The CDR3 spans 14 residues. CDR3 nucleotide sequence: TGCGCCAGCAGCCTTCAGGGTGGGAACACTGAAGCTTTCTTT. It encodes CASSLQGGNTEAFF.